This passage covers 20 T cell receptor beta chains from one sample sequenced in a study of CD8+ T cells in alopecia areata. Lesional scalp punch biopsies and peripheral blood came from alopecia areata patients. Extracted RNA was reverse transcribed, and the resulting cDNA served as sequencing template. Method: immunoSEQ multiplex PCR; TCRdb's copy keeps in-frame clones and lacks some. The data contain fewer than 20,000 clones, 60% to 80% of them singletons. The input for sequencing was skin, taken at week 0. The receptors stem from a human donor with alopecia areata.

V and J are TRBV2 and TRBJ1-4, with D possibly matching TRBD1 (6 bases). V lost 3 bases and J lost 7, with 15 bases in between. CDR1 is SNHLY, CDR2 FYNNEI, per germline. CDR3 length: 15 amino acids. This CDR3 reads CASSEPTGRSEKLFF. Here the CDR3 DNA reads TGTGCCAGCAGTGAGCCTACAGGGAGGAGTGAAAAACTGTTTTTT.

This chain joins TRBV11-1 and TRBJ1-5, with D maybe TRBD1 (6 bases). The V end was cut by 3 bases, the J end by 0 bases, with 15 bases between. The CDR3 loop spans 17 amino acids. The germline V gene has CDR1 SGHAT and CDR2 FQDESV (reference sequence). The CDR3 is CASSFWRGRGSNQPQHF. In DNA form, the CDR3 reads TGTGCCAGCAGCTTTTGGAGGGGGAGGGGTAGCAATCAGCCCCAGCATTTT.

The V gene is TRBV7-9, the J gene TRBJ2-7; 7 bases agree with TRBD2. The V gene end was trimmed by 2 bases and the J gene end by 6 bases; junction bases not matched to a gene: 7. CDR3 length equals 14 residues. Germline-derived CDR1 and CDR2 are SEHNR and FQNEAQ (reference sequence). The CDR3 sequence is CASSLLGGGGEQYF. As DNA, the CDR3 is TGTGCCAGCAGCTTACTGGGCGGGGGTGGCGAGCAGTACTTC.

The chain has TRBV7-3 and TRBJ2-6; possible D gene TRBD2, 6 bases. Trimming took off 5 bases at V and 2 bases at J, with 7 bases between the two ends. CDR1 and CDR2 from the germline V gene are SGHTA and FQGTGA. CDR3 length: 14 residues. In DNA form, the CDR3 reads TGTGCCAGCAGCGGAGGGGCTGGGGCCAACGTCCTGACTTTC. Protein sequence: CASSGGAGANVLTF.

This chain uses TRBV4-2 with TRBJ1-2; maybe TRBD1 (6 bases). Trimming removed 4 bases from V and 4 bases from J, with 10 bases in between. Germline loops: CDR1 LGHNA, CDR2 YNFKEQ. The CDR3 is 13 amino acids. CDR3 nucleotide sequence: TGTGCCAGCAGCCCCCGGACAGCCTATGGCTACACCTTC. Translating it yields CASSPRTAYGYTF.

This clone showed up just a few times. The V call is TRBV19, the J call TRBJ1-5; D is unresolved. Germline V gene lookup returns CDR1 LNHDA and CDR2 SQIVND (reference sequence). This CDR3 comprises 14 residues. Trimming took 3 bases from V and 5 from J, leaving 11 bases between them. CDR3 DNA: TGTGCCAGTAGTATGAGGGAGGGTTATCAGCCCCAGCATTTT. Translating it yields CASSMREGYQPQHF.

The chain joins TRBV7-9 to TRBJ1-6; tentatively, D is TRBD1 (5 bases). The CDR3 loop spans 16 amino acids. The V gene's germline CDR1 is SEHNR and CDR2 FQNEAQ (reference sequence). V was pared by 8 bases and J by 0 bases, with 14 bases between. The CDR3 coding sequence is TGTGCCAGCGGGACGTCGCTAAGCTCCTATAATTCACCCCTCCACTTT. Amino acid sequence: CASGTSLSSYNSPLHF.

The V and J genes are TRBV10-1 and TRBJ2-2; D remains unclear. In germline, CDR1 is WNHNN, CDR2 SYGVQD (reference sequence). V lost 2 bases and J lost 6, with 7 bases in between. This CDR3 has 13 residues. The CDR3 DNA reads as TGCGCCAGCAGTGAGGTGGTCGCCGGGGAGCTGTTTTTT. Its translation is CASSEVVAGELFF.

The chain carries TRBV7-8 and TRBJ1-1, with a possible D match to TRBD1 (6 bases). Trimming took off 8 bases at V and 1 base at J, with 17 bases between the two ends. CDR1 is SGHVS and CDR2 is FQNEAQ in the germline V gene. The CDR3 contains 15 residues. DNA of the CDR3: TGTGCCAGCTCAAAGGGGGGCTCCCCGAACACTGAAGCTTTCTTT. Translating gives CASSKGGSPNTEAFF. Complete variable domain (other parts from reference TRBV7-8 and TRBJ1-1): GAGVSQSPRYKVAKRGQDVALRCDPISGHVSLFWYQQALGQGPEFLTYFQNEAQLDKSGLPSDRFFAERPEGSVSTLKIQRTQQEDSAVYLCASSKGGSPNTEAFFGQGTRLTVV.

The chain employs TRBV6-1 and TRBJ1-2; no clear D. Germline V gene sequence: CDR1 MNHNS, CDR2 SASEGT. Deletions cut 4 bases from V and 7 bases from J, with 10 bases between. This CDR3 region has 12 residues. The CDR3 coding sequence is TGTGCCAGCAGTGGAAAAGGGCGTGGCTACACCTTC. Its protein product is CASSGKGRGYTF.

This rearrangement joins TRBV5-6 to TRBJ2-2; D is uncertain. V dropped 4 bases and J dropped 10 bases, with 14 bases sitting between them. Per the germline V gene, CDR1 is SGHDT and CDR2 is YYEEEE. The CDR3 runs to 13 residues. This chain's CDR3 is CASSRSTIKELFF. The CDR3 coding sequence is TGTGCCAGCAGCCGGAGTACCATCAAGGAGCTGTTTTTT.

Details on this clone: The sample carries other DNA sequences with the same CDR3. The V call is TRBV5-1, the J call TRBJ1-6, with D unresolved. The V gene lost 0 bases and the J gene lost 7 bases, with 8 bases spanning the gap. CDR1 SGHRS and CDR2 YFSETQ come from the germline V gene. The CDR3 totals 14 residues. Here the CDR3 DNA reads TGCGCCAGCAGCTTGGAAAGAGGAAATTCACCCCTCCACTTT. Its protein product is CASSLERGNSPLHF.

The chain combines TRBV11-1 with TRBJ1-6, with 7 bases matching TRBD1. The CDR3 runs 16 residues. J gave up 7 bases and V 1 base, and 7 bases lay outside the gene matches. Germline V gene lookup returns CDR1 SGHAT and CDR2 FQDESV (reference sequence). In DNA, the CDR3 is TGTGCCAGCAGCTTAGACGAAAACAGGGGAAATTCACCCCTCCACTTT. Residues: CASSLDENRGNSPLHF. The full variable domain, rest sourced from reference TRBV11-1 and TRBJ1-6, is EAEVAQSPRYKITEKSQAVAFWCDPISGHATLYWYRQILGQGPELLVQFQDESVVDDSQLPKDRFSAERLKGVDSTLKIQPAELGDSAMYLCASSLDENRGNSPLHFGNGTRLTVT.

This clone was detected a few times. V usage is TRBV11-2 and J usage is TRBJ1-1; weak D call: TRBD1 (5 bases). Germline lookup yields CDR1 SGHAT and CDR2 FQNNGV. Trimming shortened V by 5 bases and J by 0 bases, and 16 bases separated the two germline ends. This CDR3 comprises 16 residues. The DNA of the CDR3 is TGTGCCAGCAGCCTAAGAGGGGTTCAGATGAACACTGAAGCTTTCTTT. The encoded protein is CASSLRGVQMNTEAFF.

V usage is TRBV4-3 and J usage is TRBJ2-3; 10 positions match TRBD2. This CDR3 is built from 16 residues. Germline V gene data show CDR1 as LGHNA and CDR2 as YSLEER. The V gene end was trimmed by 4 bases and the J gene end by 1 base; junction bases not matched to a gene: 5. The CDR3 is CASSRSTSGGTDTQYF. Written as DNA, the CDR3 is TGCGCCAGCAGCCGAAGCACTAGCGGGGGCACAGATACGCAGTATTTT.

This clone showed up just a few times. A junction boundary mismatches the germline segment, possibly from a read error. The CDR3 spells CASSLKWDRGAEAFF. The CDR3 coding sequence is TGTGCCAGCAGCTTGAAATGGGACAGGGGCGCTGAAGCTTTCTTT. V gene TRBV5-1 combines with J gene TRBJ1-1; 10 nucleotides agree with TRBD1. CDR1 SGHRS and CDR2 YFSETQ come from the germline V gene. The CDR3 extends over 15 amino acids.

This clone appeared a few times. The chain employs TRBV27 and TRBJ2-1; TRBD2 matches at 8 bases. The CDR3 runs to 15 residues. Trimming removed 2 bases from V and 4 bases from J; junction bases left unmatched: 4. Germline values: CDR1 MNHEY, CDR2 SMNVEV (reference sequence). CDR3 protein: CASSLMVAGYNEQFF. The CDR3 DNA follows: TGTGCCAGCAGTTTAATGGTAGCGGGGTACAATGAGCAGTTCTTC.

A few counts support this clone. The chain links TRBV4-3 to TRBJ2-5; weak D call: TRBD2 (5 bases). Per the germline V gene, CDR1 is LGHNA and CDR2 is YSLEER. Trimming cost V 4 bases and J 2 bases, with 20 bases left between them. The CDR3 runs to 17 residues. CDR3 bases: TGCGCCAGCAGCCTAAGAAGAAGGCGGACTCTTCAAGAGACCCAGTACTTC. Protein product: CASSLRRRRTLQETQYF.

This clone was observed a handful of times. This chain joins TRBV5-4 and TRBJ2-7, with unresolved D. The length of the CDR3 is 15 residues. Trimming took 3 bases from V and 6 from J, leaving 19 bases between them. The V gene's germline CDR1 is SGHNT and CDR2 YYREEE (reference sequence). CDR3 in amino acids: CASSSELVVGSEQYF. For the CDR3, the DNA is TGTGCCAGCAGCTCTGAGTTGGTAGTGGGAAGCGAGCAGTACTTC.

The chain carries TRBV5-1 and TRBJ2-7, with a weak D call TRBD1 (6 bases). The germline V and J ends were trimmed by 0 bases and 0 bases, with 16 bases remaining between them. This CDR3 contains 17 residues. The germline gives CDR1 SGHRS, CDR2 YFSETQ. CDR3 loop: CASSLALDSWSSYEQYF. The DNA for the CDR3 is TGCGCCAGCAGCTTGGCCCTGGACAGTTGGAGCTCCTACGAGCAGTACTTC.